The present TCR beta chain was sequenced within a study of technical replicates of blood from a few donors. The data were produced by immunoSEQ multiplex PCR, yet TCRdb's version contains in-frame clones alone and is incomplete. The sample yields fewer than 90,000 clones, approximately 89% seen once. V lost 2 bases and J lost 1; bases outside the gene matches: 0. Germline V lookup: CDR1 SGHTA, CDR2 FQGTGA. This CDR3 has 15 amino acids. A remark on this clone: Other DNA sequences in the same sample also yield this CDR3.

The receptor was isolated from a human donor in good health. This chain joins TRBV7-3 and TRBJ2-3; 10 bases fit TRBD2. Sequenced input: T cells isolated from PBMCs. CDR3 protein: CASSLLAGGTDTQYF. The CDR3 DNA is TGTGCCAGCAGCTTACTAGCGGGGGGCACAGATACGCAGTATTTT.